The 6 T cell receptor beta chains below all came from one sample that was sequenced in a study of beta chain features in type 1 diabetes. Expressed TCRB transcripts were sequenced, since all the RNA that had been isolated was reverse transcribed. The data were produced by immunoSEQ multiplex PCR, yet TCRdb's version contains in-frame clones alone and is incomplete. The sample contains 300,000 to 450,000 clones, around 12% of which appear only once. Study-level points and caveats: Type 1 diabetes patients showed a moderate but significant shortening of TCRB CDR3s in all four CD4+ subsets.

These TCRs' antigens remain unknown. The specimen sequenced was naive CD4+ T cells from blood. The receptors derive from a woman between 18 and 30 years old with type 1 diabetes.

This clone was seen a few times. The DNA for the CDR3 is TGTGCCAGCAGCTACGCTCCGCTACAGGGGGCGAAGGGACTGTTTTTT. This translates into CASSYAPLQGAKGLFF. The chain is built from TRBV7-2 and TRBJ1-4, with 9 bases lining up with TRBD1. CDR1 is SGHTA, CDR2 FQGNSA, per germline. Losses at the gene ends were 4 bases for V and 13 bases for J; bases not matched to a gene: 16. The CDR3 loop spans 16 amino acids.

This rearrangement joins TRBV11-2 to TRBJ2-2; 7 bases map to TRBD2. J gave up 1 base and V 5 bases, and 7 bases lay outside the gene matches. This CDR3 spans 16 amino acids. Germline V gene data show CDR1 as SGHAT and CDR2 as FQNNGV. The CDR3 nucleotides are TGTGCCAGCAGCCCTCGACTAGCTCTGAACACCGGGGAGCTGTTTTTT. It yields the protein CASSPRLALNTGELFF. Supplemented by reference TRBV11-2 and TRBJ2-2, the full variable domain reads EAGVAQSPRYKIIEKRQSVAFWCNPISGHATLYWYQQILGQGPKLLIQFQNNGVVDDSQLPKDRFSAERLKGVDSTLKIQPAKLEDSAVYLCASSPRLALNTGELFFGEGSRLTVL.

The chain couples TRBV30 to TRBJ2-3; 10 nucleotides agree with TRBD1. CDR3 size: 14 residues. The trim removed 5 bases at V and 3 bases at J, leaving 5 bases unmatched. Germline CDR1 reads GTSNPN; CDR2 reads SVGIG (reference sequence). As DNA, the CDR3 is TGTGCCTGGGAGACAGGGGGCGATACAGATACGCAGTATTTT. It specifies CAWETGGDTDTQYF.

This clone occurred a few times. CDR3: CASSNRGGTEAFF. CDR3 bases: TGTGCCAGCAGCAACAGGGGGGGGACTGAAGCTTTCTTT. The rearrangement joins TRBV7-9 to TRBJ1-1, with 8 bases aligning to TRBD1. The CDR3 is 13 amino acids. Germline trimming cut 5 bases from V and 5 bases from J; bases unmatched to any gene: 4. CDR1 and CDR2 (germline): SEHNR, FQNEAQ (reference sequence).

Remarks on this clone: Other DNA sequences in this sample translate to the same CDR3. The gene calls are TRBV18 and TRBJ1-3; no definite D call. With 2 bases removed from V and 1 base from J, the gap between germline ends came to 6 bases. The CDR3 runs to 14 residues. The germline gives CDR1 KGHSH, CDR2 LQKENI. Here the CDR3 reads CASSPEGSGNTIYF. The CDR3 coding sequence is TGTGCCAGCTCACCAGAGGGTTCTGGAAACACCATATATTTT.

This clone is a singleton in its sample. The gene calls are TRBV28 and TRBJ2-7, with TRBD2 identical over 7 bases. This CDR3 region has 16 residues. The germline V gene encodes CDR1 MDHEN and CDR2 SYDVKM. Losses at the gene ends were 6 bases for V and 6 bases for J; bases not matched to a gene: 17. CDR3 coding DNA: TGTGCCAGCAGGGGGGGGTCAGGACGGGAGTGGCGCGAGCAGTACTTC. This encodes CASRGGSGREWREQYF.